One sample yielded the 12 T cell receptor beta chains listed below, sequenced in a study of T cell responses to AZD1222 COVID-19 vaccine. TCRdb's copy holds only in-frame clones and misses some; the assay was immunoSEQ multiplex PCR. The table lists 150,000 to 200,000 clones, over 75% of them singletons, with approximately 2.9% in the top ten. Sequenced material: peripheral blood, taken on day 0 of AZD1222 vaccination. These receptor sequences come from an adult in good health.

This sequence joins TRBV19 and TRBJ1-5; possibly TRBD1 for D (6 bases). From germline, CDR1 is LNHDA and CDR2 SQIVND (reference sequence). Trimming cost V 5 bases and J 6 bases, with 14 bases left between them. The CDR3 contains 14 residues. The chain's CDR3 is CASSGRDNSQPQHF. CDR3 in DNA: TGTGCCAGTAGTGGCCGGGACAATAGTCAGCCCCAGCATTTT. Looking up the rest from reference TRBV19 and TRBJ1-5 gives the full variable domain: DGGITQSPKYLFRKEGQNVTLSCEQNLNHDAMYWYRQDPGQGLRLIYYSQIVNDFQKGDIAEGYSVSREKKESFPLTVTSAQKNPTAFYLCASSGRDNSQPQHFGDGTRLSIL.

J is TRBJ1-1 and V is TRBV12-5, with D hard to call. V lost 2 bases to trimming and J lost 2 bases, with 6 bases between them. The germline gives CDR1 LGHNT, CDR2 FRNRAP. The CDR3 loop spans 13 amino acids. The CDR3 bases are TGTGCTAGTGGTTTGCGGGTTAACACTGAAGCTTTCTTT. It codes for CASGLRVNTEAFF.

This chain links TRBV7-2 with TRBJ2-2; tentative D call: TRBD2 (6 bases). The CDR3 sequence is 16 residues long. CDR1 and CDR2 (germline): SGHTA, FQGNSA. Trimming took off 5 bases at V and 5 bases at J, with 18 bases between the two ends. In nucleotides, the CDR3 is TGTGCCAGCAGCCCCCCCGGAGGGGTGTGGACCGGGGAGCTGTTTTTT. Translation: CASSPPGGVWTGELFF.

This clone was seen once. This rearrangement joins TRBV4-3 to TRBJ1-5, with D hard to call. This CDR3 region has 13 residues. The V end was cut by 4 bases, the J end by 6 bases, with 10 bases between. Germline V gene lookup returns CDR1 LGHNA and CDR2 YSLEER. DNA of the CDR3: TGCGCCAGCAGCCGAGGTCTTGGTCAGCCCCAGCATTTT. It yields the protein CASSRGLGQPQHF.

V usage is TRBV7-2 and J usage is TRBJ2-7; 12 nucleotides line up with TRBD2. Germline CDR1 is SGHTA and CDR2 is FQGNSA. The CDR3 spans 15 residues. The trim removed 4 bases at V and 3 bases at J, leaving 4 bases unmatched. CDR3 residues: CASSSTSGGYYEQYF. In nucleotides, the CDR3 is TGTGCCAGCAGCTCTACTAGCGGGGGGTACTACGAGCAGTACTTC.

The CDR3 loop reads CATRDRDQPQHF. The CDR3 nucleotides are TGTGCCACCCGGGACAGGGATCAGCCCCAGCATTTT. The chain carries TRBV19 and TRBJ1-5; TRBD1 matches 9 bases. The CDR3 is 12 amino acids. The germline V gene has CDR1 LNHDA and CDR2 SQIVND (reference sequence). J gave up 5 bases and V 10 bases, and 3 bases lay outside the gene matches.

V gene TRBV4-3 combines with J gene TRBJ1-2; D is undetermined. The V and J ends lost 0 bases and 5 bases respectively, with 16 bases between them. CDR3 length: 16 residues. Germline loops: CDR1 LGHNA, CDR2 YSLEER. The CDR3 loop is CASSQDMVVSFYGYTF. CDR3 nucleotides: TGCGCCAGCAGCCAAGATATGGTGGTATCCTTTTATGGCTACACCTTC.

The chain couples TRBV13 to TRBJ2-3, with 8 bases identical to TRBD1. This CDR3 is 15 amino acids long. Germline CDR1 PRHDT, CDR2 FYEKMQ (reference sequence). V lost 5 bases, J lost 0 bases, and 4 bases stayed unmatched. In DNA, the CDR3 is TGTGCCAGCAGCCCAACAGGGGGAAGCACAGATACGCAGTATTTT. This sequence encodes CASSPTGGSTDTQYF.

The CDR3 DNA reads TGTGCCAGCAGTATAAATGAAAAACTGTTTTTT. Translating gives CASSINEKLFF. This chain uses TRBV5-6 with TRBJ1-4; D is ambiguous. Germline assignment: CDR1 SGHDT and CDR2 YYEEEE. V lost 5 bases, J lost 5 bases, and 4 bases lay in between. The CDR3 runs to 11 residues.

The chain is built from TRBV10-3 and TRBJ2-2; the D is unclear. Germline lookup yields CDR1 ENHRY and CDR2 SYGVKD. V lost 6 bases, J lost 1 base, and 3 bases lay in between. The CDR3 totals 12 residues. The DNA for the CDR3 is TGTGCCATCAGAGGGAACACCGGGGAGCTGTTTTTT. Translation: CAIRGNTGELFF.

In this sample, this clone turned up a few times. The V gene is TRBV19, the J gene TRBJ1-1; possible D gene TRBD1, 5 bases. This CDR3 is built from 13 residues. The V end was cut by 10 bases, the J end by 5 bases, with 17 bases between. The germline V gene has CDR1 LNHDA and CDR2 SQIVND (reference sequence). DNA of the CDR3: TGTGCCACCTACCCGGGACCATGGACTGAAGCTTTCTTT. Translated: CATYPGPWTEAFF. Using reference TRBV19 and TRBJ1-1 for the parts outside the CDR3, the full variable domain is DGGITQSPKYLFRKEGQNVTLSCEQNLNHDAMYWYRQDPGQGLRLIYYSQIVNDFQKGDIAEGYSVSREKKESFPLTVTSAQKNPTAFYLCATYPGPWTEAFFGQGTRLTVV.

The chain joins TRBV5-6 to TRBJ1-2, with a weak D call TRBD1 (5 bases). The CDR3 has 13 amino acids. Trimming pared 4 bases from V and 6 bases from J, leaving 13 bases between. In germline, CDR1 is SGHDT, CDR2 YYEEEE. The DNA for the CDR3 is TGTGCCAGCAGCCCTAGGGGAGGGGATGGCTACACCTTC. It codes for CASSPRGGDGYTF.